This T cell receptor (beta chain) was sequenced in a study of T cells in Graves' hyperthyroidism and ophthalmopathy. This clonotype showed up many times. No progression to ophthalmopathy during 18 months of follow-up defined stable disease. Germline CDR1 and CDR2: SNHLY and FYNNEI. The CDR3 length is 13 residues. Between the trimmed V and J ends, which lost 2 bases and 3 bases, there was a span of 8 bases. The TCR beta CDR3 regions underwent amplification using RNA transcripts as the source. The study used the HTBI primer set for a first-round RT-PCR of the TCR CDR3. One entry per CDR3 protein, called by TCRdb with MiXCR from the multiplex PCR reads. The sample lists approximately 420,000 distinct CDR3 sequences, about 16% seen once, with approximately 30% in the top ten.

V and J are TRBV2 and TRBJ2-7; a weak D match, TRBD1 (6 bases). The receptor comes from a woman in her 30s with Graves' hyperthyroidism. The sequencing sample was made of blood. The CDR3 region has the DNA TGTGCCAGCAGTGAAACAGGGATCTACGAGCAGTACTTC. Translated: CASSETGIYEQYF.